This T cell receptor (beta chain) was obtained from a study of CD8 T cells in ankylosing spondylitis. This clonotype has a count of ten or more. Germline assignment: CDR1 DFQATT and CDR2 SNEGSKA (reference sequence). V shed 5 bases, J shed 5 bases, and the junction held 13 bases outside the gene matches. CDR3 length: 17 amino acids. MiXCR was run by TCRdb on the 5' RACE reads, yielding one entry per CDR3 protein. The sample contains roughly 48,000 distinct CDR3 sequences, 7.4% of which appear only once. The sequence came from a female donor with ankylosing spondylitis or in good health (not recorded which). The sample was blood, either unsorted or a sorted T cell fraction (not recorded which). V and J are TRBV20-1 and TRBJ2-2; TRBD2 matches 11 bases. The CDR3 DNA sequence: TGCAGTGCTGAGGGGTTGGTAGCGGGGGGGCCGACCGGGGAGCTGTTTTTT. It codes for CSAEGLVAGGPTGELFF.